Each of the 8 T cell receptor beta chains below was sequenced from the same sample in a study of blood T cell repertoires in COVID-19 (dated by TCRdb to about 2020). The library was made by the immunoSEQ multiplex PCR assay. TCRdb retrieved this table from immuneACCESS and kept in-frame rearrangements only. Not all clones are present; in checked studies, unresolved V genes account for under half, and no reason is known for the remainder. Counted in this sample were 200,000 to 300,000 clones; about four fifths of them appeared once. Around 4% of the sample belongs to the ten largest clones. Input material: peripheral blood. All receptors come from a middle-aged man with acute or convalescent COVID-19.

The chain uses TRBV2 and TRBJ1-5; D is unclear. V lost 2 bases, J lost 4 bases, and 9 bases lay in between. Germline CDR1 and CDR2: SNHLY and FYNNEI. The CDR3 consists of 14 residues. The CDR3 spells CASSENQVNQPQHF. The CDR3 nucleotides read TGTGCCAGCAGTGAAAATCAGGTTAATCAGCCCCAGCATTTT.

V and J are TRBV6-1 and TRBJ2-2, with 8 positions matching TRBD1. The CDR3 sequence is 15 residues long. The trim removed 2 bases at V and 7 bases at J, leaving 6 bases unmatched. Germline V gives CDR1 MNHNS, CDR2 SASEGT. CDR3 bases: TGTGCCAGCAGTGAATGGGGACAGGCAATCGGGGAGCTGTTTTTT. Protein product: CASSEWGQAIGELFF.

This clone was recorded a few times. The CDR3 DNA reads TGTGCCAGCACCTCGTTCGGGGAGCTGTTTTTT. This gives the protein CASTSFGELFF. This chain uses TRBV7-2 with TRBJ2-2; D not resolved. Germline CDR1 SGHTA, CDR2 FQGNSA. Between the trimmed V and J ends, which lost 7 bases and 7 bases, there was a span of 7 bases. CDR3 length: 11 amino acids.

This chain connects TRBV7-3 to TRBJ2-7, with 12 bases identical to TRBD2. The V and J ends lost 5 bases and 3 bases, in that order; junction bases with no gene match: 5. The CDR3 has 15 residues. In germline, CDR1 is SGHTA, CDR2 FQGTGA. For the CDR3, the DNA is TGTGCCAGCAGCATGACTAGCGGGGGTGACTACGAGCAGTACTTC. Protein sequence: CASSMTSGGDYEQYF.

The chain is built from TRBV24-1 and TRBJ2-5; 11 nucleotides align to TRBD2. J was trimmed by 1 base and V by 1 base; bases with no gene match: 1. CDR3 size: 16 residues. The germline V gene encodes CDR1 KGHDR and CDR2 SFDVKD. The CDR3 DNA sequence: TGTGCCACCAGTGATTTCCTAGCGGGAGGCCAAGAGACCCAGTACTTC. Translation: CATSDFLAGGQETQYF.

This CDR3 reads CATSTGNVNYGYTF. The CDR3 DNA follows: TGTGCCACCTCGACAGGAAACGTTAACTATGGCTACACCTTC. The chain recombines TRBV7-9 with TRBJ1-2; weak D call: TRBD1 (6 bases). V was cut by 10 bases and J by 1 base, with 16 bases left in between. CDR1 is SEHNR, CDR2 FQNEAQ, per germline (reference sequence). The CDR3 has 14 amino acids.

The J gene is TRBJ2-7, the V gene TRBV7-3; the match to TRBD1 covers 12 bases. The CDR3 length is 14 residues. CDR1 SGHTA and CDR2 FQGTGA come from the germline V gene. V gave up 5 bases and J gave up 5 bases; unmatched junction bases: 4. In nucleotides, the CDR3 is TGTGCCAGCAGCCGCGGGACAGGGGGCAACGAGCAGTACTTC. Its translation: CASSRGTGGNEQYF.

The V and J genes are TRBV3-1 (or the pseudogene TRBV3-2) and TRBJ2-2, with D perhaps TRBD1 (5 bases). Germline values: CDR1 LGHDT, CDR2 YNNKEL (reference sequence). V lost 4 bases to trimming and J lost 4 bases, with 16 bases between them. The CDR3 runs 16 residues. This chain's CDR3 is CASSPLGARATGELFF. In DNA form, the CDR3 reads TGTGCCAGCAGCCCCTTAGGGGCAAGGGCCACCGGGGAGCTGTTTTTT.